This T cell receptor (beta chain) was recovered during a study of cytomegalovirus exposure and HLA in healthy donors. Study context: HLA-typed donors were the source of tens of millions of unique TCRs, which an early data release held.

Findings and caveats of the study: For TCR beta chains, V- and J-gene trimming was later linked to a missense DCLRE1C variant. Later, TCR association rates were found to vary by HLA locus, highest for DRB1 and lowest for HLA-C. According to a later analysis, donors in an Asian-associated ancestry cluster reportedly had fewer N-insertions than the roughly 670-donor mean.

On this clone: Antigen unknown.

Vbeta (60) and Jbeta (13) primers were used in the PCR. Produced via immunoSEQ multiplex PCR; TCRdb's table is partial and in-frame only. The sample's table shows some 120,000 clones. V shed 4 bases, J shed 3 bases, and the junction held 3 bases outside the gene matches. Germline-derived CDR1 and CDR2 are GTSNPN and SVGIG (reference sequence). The CDR3 covers 13 residues. The sample taken for sequencing was PBMCs. The chain carries TRBV30 and TRBJ2-3; 8 bases map to TRBD1. This receptor was taken from a man aged 18 to 30 in good health and CMV-seronegative. DNA of the CDR3: TGTGCCTGGACTAGACAGGGGACAGATACGCAGTATTTT. This encodes CAWTRQGTDTQYF.